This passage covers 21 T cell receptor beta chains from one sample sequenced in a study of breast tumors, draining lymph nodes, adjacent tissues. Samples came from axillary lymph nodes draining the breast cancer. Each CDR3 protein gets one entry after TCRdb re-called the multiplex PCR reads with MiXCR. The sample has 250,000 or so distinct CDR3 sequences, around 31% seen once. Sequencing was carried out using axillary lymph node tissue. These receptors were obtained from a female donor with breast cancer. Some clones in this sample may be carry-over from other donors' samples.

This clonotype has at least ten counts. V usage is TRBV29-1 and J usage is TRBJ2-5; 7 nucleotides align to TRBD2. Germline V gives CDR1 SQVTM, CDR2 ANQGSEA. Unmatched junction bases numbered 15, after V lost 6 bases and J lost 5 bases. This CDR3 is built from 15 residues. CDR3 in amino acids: CSVNWGGGGGETQYF. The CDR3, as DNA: TGCAGCGTCAACTGGGGGGGAGGAGGAGGGGAGACCCAGTACTTC. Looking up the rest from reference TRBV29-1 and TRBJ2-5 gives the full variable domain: SAVISQKPSRDICQRGTSLTIQCQVDSQVTMMFWYRQQPGQSLTLIATANQGSEATYESGFVIDKFPISRPNLTFSTLTVSNMSPEDSSIYLCSVNWGGGGGETQYFGPGTRLLVL.

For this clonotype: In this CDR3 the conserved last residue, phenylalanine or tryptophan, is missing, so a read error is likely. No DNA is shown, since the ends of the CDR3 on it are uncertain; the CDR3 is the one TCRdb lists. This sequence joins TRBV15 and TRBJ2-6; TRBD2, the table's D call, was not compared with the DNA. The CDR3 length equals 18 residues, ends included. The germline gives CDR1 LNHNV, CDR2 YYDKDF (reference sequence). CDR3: CATSRALAGGPGANVLTL.

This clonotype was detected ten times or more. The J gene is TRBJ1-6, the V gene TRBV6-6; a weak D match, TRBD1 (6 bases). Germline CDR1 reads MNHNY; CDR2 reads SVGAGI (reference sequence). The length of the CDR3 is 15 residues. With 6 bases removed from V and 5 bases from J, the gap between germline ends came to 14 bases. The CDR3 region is CASRAGQRDNSPLHF. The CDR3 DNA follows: TGTGCCAGCAGGGCAGGACAGCGGGATAATTCACCCCTCCACTTT.

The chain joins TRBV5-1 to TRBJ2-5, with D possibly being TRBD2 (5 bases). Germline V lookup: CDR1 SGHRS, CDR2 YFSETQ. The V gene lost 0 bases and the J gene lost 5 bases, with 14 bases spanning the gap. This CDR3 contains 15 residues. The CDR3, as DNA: TGCGCCAGCAGCTTGGATAGGACTGCGAGGGAGACCCAGTACTTC. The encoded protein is CASSLDRTARETQYF.

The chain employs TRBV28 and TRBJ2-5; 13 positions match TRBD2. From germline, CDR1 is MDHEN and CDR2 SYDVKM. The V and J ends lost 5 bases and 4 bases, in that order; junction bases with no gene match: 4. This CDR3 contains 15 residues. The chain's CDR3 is CASSTGTSGIETQYF. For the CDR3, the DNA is TGTGCCAGCAGTACCGGGACTAGCGGGATAGAGACCCAGTACTTC.

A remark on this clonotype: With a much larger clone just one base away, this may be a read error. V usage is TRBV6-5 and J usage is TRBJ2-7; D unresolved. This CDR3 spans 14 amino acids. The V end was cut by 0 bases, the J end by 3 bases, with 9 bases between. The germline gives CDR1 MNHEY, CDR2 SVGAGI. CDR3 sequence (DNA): TGTGCCAGCAGTTACTCGAGGATAAGCTACGAGCAGTACTTC. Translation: CASSYSRISYEQYF.

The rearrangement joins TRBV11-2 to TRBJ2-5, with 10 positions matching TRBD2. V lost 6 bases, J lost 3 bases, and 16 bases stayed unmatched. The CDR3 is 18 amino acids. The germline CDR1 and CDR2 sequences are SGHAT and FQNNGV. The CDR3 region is CASSPLAGAGASKETQYF. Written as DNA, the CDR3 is TGTGCCAGCAGTCCCCTAGCGGGAGCGGGAGCGAGCAAAGAGACCCAGTACTTC.

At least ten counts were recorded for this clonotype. CDR3: CASRRLAGVTGELFF. CDR3 DNA sequence: TGTGCCAGCAGAAGACTAGCGGGAGTCACCGGGGAGCTGTTTTTT. The chain employs TRBV6-2 or TRBV6-3 and TRBJ2-2; TRBD2 agrees at 12 bases. V lost 6 bases and J lost 4; bases outside the gene matches: 3. Per the germline V gene, CDR1 is MNHEY and CDR2 is SVGEGT. The CDR3 totals 15 residues.

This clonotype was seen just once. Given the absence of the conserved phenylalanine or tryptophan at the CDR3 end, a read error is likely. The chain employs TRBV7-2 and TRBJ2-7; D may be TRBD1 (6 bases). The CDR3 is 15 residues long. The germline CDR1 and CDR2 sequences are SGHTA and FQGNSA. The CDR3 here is CAGSLVWQGYNEQYL. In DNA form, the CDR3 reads TGTGCCGGCAGCTTAGTTTGGCAGGGGTACAACGAGCAGTACCTC.

The CDR3 spells CASSLDRQGGAFF. The DNA of the CDR3 is TGTGCCAGCAGCTTGGATCGGCAGGGCGGGGCTTTCTTT. The chain has TRBV5-4 and TRBJ1-1; possible D gene TRBD1, 5 bases. CDR1 is SGHNT and CDR2 is YYREEE in the germline V gene (reference sequence). V was shortened by 0 bases and J by 11 bases, with 14 bases between the two germline ends. The CDR3 spans 13 residues.

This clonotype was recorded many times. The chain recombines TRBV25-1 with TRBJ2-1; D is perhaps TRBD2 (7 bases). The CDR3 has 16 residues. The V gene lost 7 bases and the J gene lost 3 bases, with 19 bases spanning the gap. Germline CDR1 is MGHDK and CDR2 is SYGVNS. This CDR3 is CASTWTGGRGYNEQFF. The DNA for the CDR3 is TGTGCCAGCACCTGGACGGGAGGCAGGGGCTACAATGAGCAGTTCTTC.

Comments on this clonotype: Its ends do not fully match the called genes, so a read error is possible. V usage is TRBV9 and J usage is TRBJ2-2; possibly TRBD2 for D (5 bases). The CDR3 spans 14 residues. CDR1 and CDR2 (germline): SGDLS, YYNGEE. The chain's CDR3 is CANSQNPAAGELFF. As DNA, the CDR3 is TGTGCCAACAGCCAAAACCCAGCGGCCGGGGAGCTGTTTTTT.

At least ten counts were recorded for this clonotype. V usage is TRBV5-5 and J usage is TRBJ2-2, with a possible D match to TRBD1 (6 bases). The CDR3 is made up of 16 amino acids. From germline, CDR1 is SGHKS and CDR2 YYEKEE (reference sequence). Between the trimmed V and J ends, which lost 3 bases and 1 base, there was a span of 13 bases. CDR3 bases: TGTGCCAGCAGCTCCCTGGACAGCATGAACACCGGGGAGCTGTTTTTT. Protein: CASSSLDSMNTGELFF.

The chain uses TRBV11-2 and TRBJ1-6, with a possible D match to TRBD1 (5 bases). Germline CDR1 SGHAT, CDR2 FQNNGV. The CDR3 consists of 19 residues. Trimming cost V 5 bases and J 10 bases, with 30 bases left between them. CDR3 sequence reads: CASSNAGTSGSVGGSPLHF. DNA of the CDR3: TGTGCCAGCAGCAACGCCGGGACTAGCGGGAGCGTGGGCGGATCACCCCTCCACTTT.

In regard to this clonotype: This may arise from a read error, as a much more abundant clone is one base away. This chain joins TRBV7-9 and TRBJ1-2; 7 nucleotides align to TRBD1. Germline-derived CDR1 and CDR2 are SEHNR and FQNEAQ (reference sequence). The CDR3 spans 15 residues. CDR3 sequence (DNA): TGTGCCAGCAGCTCACAGACAGGGTGGTCCTATGGCTACCCCTTC. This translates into CASSSQTGWSYGYPF.

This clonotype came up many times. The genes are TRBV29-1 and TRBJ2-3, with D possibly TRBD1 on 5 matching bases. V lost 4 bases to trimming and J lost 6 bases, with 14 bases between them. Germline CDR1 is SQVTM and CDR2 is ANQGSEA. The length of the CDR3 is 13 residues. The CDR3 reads CSVGGRTGDTQYF. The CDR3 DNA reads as TGCAGCGTTGGGGGCCGAACGGGTGATACGCAGTATTTT.

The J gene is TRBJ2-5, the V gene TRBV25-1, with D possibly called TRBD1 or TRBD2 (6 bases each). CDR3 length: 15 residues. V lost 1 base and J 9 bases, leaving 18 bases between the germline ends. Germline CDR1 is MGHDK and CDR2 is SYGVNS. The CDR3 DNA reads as TGTGCCAGCAGTGAATTAACAGGGCTGAGGGAGGCCCAGTACTTC. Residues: CASSELTGLREAQYF.

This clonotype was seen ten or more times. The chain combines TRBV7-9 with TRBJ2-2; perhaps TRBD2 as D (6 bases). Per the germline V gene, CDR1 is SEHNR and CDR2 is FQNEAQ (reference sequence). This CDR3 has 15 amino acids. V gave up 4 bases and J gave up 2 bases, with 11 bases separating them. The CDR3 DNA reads TGTGCCAGCAGCTCCCCGACTAGTAACACCGGGGAGCTGTTTTTT. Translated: CASSSPTSNTGELFF. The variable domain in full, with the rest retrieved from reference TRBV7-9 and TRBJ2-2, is DTGVSQNPRHKITKRGQNVTFRCDPISEHNRLYWYRQTLGQGPEFLTYFQNEAQLEKSRLLSDRFSAERPKGSFSTLEIQRTEQGDSAMYLCASSSPTSNTGELFFGEGSRLTVL.

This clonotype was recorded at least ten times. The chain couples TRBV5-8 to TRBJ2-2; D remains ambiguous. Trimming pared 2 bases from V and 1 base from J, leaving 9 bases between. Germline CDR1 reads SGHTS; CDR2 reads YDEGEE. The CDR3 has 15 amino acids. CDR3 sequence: CASSLVQRNTGELFF. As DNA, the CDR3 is TGTGCCAGCAGCTTAGTCCAGCGGAACACCGGGGAGCTGTTTTTT.

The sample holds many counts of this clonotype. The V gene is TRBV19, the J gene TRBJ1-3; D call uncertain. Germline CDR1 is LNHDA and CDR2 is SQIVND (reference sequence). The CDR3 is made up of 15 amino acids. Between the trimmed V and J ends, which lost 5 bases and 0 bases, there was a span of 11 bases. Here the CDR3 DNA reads TGTGCCAGTAGTGTCGGACGAGACTCTGGAAACACCATATATTTT. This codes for CASSVGRDSGNTIYF.

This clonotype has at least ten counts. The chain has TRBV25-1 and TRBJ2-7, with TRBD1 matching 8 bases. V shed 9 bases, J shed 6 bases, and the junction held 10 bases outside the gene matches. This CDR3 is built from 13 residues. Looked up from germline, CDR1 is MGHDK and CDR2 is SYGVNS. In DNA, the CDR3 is TGTGCCAGTACGGACAGGGTATTTCTCGAGCAGTACTTC. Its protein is CASTDRVFLEQYF.